A single sample is the source of the 20 T cell receptor beta chains below, sequenced in a study of response to subunit inactivated influenza vaccine. TCRdb reprocessed the RT-PCR reads via MiXCR and lists one record per CDR3 protein. The sample lists around 470,000 distinct CDR3 sequences, approximately 7.8% occurring once. The source material was PBMCs from blood, sampled less than 30 months after vaccination. The receptors derive from a man aged 50 to 75 who received an inactivated influenza vaccine.

The chain uses TRBV6-1 and TRBJ1-2; possible D gene TRBD1, 5 bases. The CDR3 runs 14 residues. Germline values: CDR1 MNHNS, CDR2 SASEGT. V lost 6 bases, J lost 4 bases, and 15 bases lay in between. The CDR3 here is CASSKGTVSYGYTF. The CDR3 DNA reads as TGTGCCAGCAGCAAAGGGACTGTGAGCTATGGCTACACCTTC.

The table lists this clonotype with a few counts. The J gene is TRBJ2-2, the V gene TRBV7-9; the D gene could be TRBD1 or TRBD2 (5 bases each). The V gene's germline CDR1 is SEHNR and CDR2 FQNEAQ (reference sequence). The CDR3 has 13 amino acids. Trimming stripped 6 bases from V and 5 bases from J, with 10 bases between. The CDR3 sequence is CASRRGWTGELFF. Here the CDR3 DNA reads TGTGCCAGCAGGAGGGGCTGGACCGGGGAGCTGTTTTTT.

V and J are TRBV20-1 and TRBJ2-3, with D uncertain. The germline gives CDR1 DFQATT, CDR2 SNEGSKA (reference sequence). The germline V and J ends were trimmed by 5 bases and 5 bases, with 14 bases remaining between them. This CDR3 comprises 13 residues. Here the CDR3 reads CSARTVSRDTQYF. The CDR3 DNA reads TGCAGTGCTCGAACAGTGTCCAGAGATACGCAGTATTTT.

This clonotype was found many times. The genes are TRBV20-1 and TRBJ2-4, with D unresolved. Trimming took 3 bases from V and 0 from J, leaving 6 bases between them. The CDR3 sequence is 13 residues long. Germline V CDR1 and CDR2: DFQATT, SNEGSKA (reference sequence). For the CDR3, the DNA is TGCAGTGCTAGGCCCCTAGCCAAAAACATTCAGTACTTC. This sequence encodes CSARPLAKNIQYF.

The chain uses TRBV27 and TRBJ1-5, with a tentative D call TRBD1 (5 bases). Trimming removed 7 bases at V and 4 bases at J, with 14 bases between. Germline V lookup: CDR1 MNHEY, CDR2 SMNVEV (reference sequence). The CDR3 sequence is 14 residues long. This CDR3 is CASKLGTGNQPQHF. Written as DNA, the CDR3 is TGTGCCAGCAAACTAGGGACGGGAAATCAGCCCCAGCATTTT.

The chain employs TRBV6-2 or TRBV6-3 and TRBJ2-1; the match to TRBD1 covers 8 bases. V gave up 4 bases and J gave up 2 bases; unmatched junction bases: 10. The CDR3 is 17 amino acids. Germline V lookup: CDR1 MNHEY, CDR2 SVGEGT. CDR3 region: CASSSPDRVETYNEQFF. CDR3 in DNA: TGTGCCAGCAGTTCCCCGGACAGGGTAGAAACCTACAATGAGCAGTTCTTC.

The chain uses TRBV20-1 and TRBJ2-7; the D call may be TRBD1 or TRBD2 (5 bases each). The germline V and J ends were trimmed by 3 bases and 6 bases, with 21 bases remaining between them. Per germline, CDR1 DFQATT and CDR2 SNEGSKA (reference sequence). This CDR3 has 15 residues. The CDR3 DNA is TGCAGTGCTAGCCGGCAGAGGGGCCCTCTAGTCGAGCAGTACTTC. This encodes CSASRQRGPLVEQYF.

Written as DNA, the CDR3 is TGTGCCAGCAGTTACTCGGACAGGGATTACACAGATACGCAGTATTTT. It is translated as CASSYSDRDYTDTQYF. The rearrangement joins TRBV6-2 or TRBV6-3 to TRBJ2-3; 8 positions agree with TRBD1. The CDR3 sequence is 16 residues long. Unmatched junction bases numbered 4, after V lost 0 bases and J lost 2 bases. CDR1 and CDR2 from the germline V gene are MNHEY and SVGEGT.

This clonotype turned up a few times. The rearrangement joins TRBV5-1 to TRBJ1-1; 10 bases match TRBD1. From germline, CDR1 is SGHRS and CDR2 YFSETQ. V shed 0 bases and J 8 bases; nucleotides not matched to a gene: 1. The CDR3 length is 13 residues. CDR3 DNA: TGCGCCAGCAGCTTGGGGGACAGGGGAGAAGCTTTCTTT. This sequence encodes CASSLGDRGEAFF. Full variable domain (missing parts from reference TRBV5-1 and TRBJ1-1): KAGVTQTPRYLIKTRGQQVTLSCSPISGHRSVSWYQQTPGQGLQFLFEYFSETQRNKGNFPGRFSGRQFSNSRSEMNVSTLELGDSALYLCASSLGDRGEAFFGQGTRLTVV.

This clonotype has only a few counts. V gene TRBV7-9 combines with J gene TRBJ2-1, with D possibly TRBD1 on 5 matching bases. V was shortened by 1 base and J by 4 bases, with 11 bases between the two germline ends. Germline lookup yields CDR1 SEHNR and CDR2 FQNEAQ (reference sequence). The CDR3 is made up of 15 amino acids. CDR3 DNA: TGTGCCAGCAGCTTAGTCCGTGGACAATACAATGAGCAGTTCTTC. This translates into CASSLVRGQYNEQFF.

This clonotype showed up just a few times. The chain links TRBV28 to TRBJ2-5, with a weak D call TRBD1 (6 bases). The germline gives CDR1 MDHEN, CDR2 SYDVKM. V lost 8 bases to trimming and J lost 7 bases, with 17 bases between them. The CDR3 length is 13 residues. CDR3 protein: CASQGQLTRTQYF. The CDR3 nucleotides are TGTGCCAGCCAAGGACAGCTGACGAGGACCCAGTACTTC.

This clonotype was observed at least ten times. V and J are TRBV20-1 and TRBJ1-3, with no clear D. Per the germline V gene, CDR1 is DFQATT and CDR2 is SNEGSKA (reference sequence). V lost 2 bases and J lost 6, with 11 bases in between. The CDR3 runs 13 residues. CDR3 bases: TGCAGTGCTAGATCGGGAGAGACAAACACCATATATTTT. As protein: CSARSGETNTIYF.

The gene calls are TRBV10-3 and TRBJ2-5; 7 bases fit TRBD2. The CDR3 is 14 amino acids. Germline CDR1 reads ENHRY; CDR2 reads SYGVKD. The V and J ends lost 4 bases and 1 base, in that order; junction bases with no gene match: 3. The CDR3: CAISGRGSQETQYF. The CDR3 bases are TGTGCCATCAGTGGGCGGGGGTCCCAAGAGACCCAGTACTTC.

This clonotype was counted only a few times. The gene calls are TRBV14 and TRBJ2-2; 7 nucleotides line up with TRBD2. V trimming: 1 base; J trimming: 4 bases; junction bases outside the gene matches: 6. CDR1 is SGHDN, CDR2 FVKESK, per germline. The CDR3 sequence is 16 residues long. CDR3 DNA sequence: TGTGCCAGCAGCCAAGGTGGGAGGGCCCCCACCGGGGAGCTGTTTTTT. Amino acids: CASSQGGRAPTGELFF.

This clonotype was found many times. The chain links TRBV7-9 to TRBJ2-4; TRBD1 is a possible D gene (6 bases). Germline assignment: CDR1 SEHNR and CDR2 FQNEAQ (reference sequence). This CDR3 contains 12 residues. Trimming pared 8 bases from V and 7 bases from J, leaving 12 bases between. CDR3 coding DNA: TGTGCCAGCGAGGGCCAGGGGAACATTCAGTACTTC. This translates into CASEGQGNIQYF.

The gene calls are TRBV7-9 and TRBJ2-7, with 14 bases aligning to TRBD2. The CDR3 has 15 amino acids. The germline V gene has CDR1 SEHNR and CDR2 FQNEAQ (reference sequence). V was pared by 4 bases and J by 4 bases, with 3 bases of the junction left unmatched. CDR3 coding DNA: TGTGCCAGCAGCTCCTGGACTAGCGGGAGGTACGAGCAGTACTTC. It codes for CASSSWTSGRYEQYF.

At least ten counts were recorded for this clonotype. The chain uses TRBV5-1 and TRBJ1-1; D ambiguous. Germline loops: CDR1 SGHRS, CDR2 YFSETQ. Trimming left V 0 bases short and J 3 bases short, with 6 bases between. The CDR3 sequence is 13 residues long. This CDR3 is CASSLGDDTEAFF. In DNA form, the CDR3 reads TGCGCCAGCAGCTTGGGTGATGACACTGAAGCTTTCTTT.

This clonotype was counted many times. The V gene is TRBV29-1, the J gene TRBJ2-7, with D unresolved. The ends were cut back, 4 bases at V and 2 bases at J, with 9 bases in the middle. This CDR3 comprises 12 residues. The germline CDR1 and CDR2 sequences are SQVTM and ANQGSEA. The CDR3 nucleotides are TGCAGCGTTGCCGCCGGCCCCTACGAGCAGTACTTC. It translates to CSVAAGPYEQYF.

The J gene is TRBJ1-2, the V gene TRBV7-9; 7 nucleotides match TRBD1. The CDR3 sequence is 14 residues long. Per the germline V gene, CDR1 is SEHNR and CDR2 is FQNEAQ (reference sequence). V gave up 7 bases and J gave up 7 bases; unmatched junction bases: 12. The DNA of the CDR3 is TGTGCCAGCATCGACAGGGCCTCAACTTCTGGCTACACCTTC. Translated, it gives CASIDRASTSGYTF.

This clonotype was counted ten times or more. The chain employs TRBV15 and TRBJ1-3, with D perhaps TRBD1 (5 bases). Germline lookup yields CDR1 LNHNV and CDR2 YYDKDF (reference sequence). The CDR3 length is 16 residues. V was shortened by 0 bases and J by 0 bases, with 9 bases between the two germline ends. Written as DNA, the CDR3 is TGTGCCACCAGCAGAGAGGGACTGGACTCTGGAAACACCATATATTTT. Protein: CATSREGLDSGNTIYF.